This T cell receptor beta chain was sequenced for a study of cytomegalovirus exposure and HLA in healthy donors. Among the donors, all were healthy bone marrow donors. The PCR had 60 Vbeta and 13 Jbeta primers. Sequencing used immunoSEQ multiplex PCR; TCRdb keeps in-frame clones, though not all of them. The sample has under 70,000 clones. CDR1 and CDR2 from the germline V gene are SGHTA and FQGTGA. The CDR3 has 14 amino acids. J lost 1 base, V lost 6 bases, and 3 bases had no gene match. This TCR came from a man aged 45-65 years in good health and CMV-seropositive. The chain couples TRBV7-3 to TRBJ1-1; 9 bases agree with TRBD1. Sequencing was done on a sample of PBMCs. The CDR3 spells CASREQGANTEAFF. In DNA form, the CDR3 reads TGTGCCAGCAGAGAACAGGGGGCGAACACTGAAGCTTTCTTT.